This TCR beta chain was found in a study of blood T cell repertoires in COVID-19. Study at large: Acute-phase and convalescent COVID-19 samples originated in the United States, Italy and Spain. The analysed material was cDNA or gDNA that came from T cells, B-cell-depleted T cells, or PBMCs.

The method was immunoSEQ multiplex PCR; TCRdb's version includes in-frame clones alone and lacks a portion of them. The sample carries 200,000 to 250,000 clones, about 88% recorded once. Germline CDR1 SGDLS, CDR2 YYNGEE. The CDR3 has 16 amino acids. With 0 bases removed from V and 2 bases from J, the gap between germline ends came to 13 bases. The specimen sequenced was peripheral blood. V is TRBV9 and J is TRBJ2-3; D uncertain. The receptor comes from an older woman with acute or convalescent COVID-19. The CDR3 spells CASSVAQGGFTDTQYF. The DNA for the CDR3 is TGTGCCAGCAGCGTAGCCCAAGGCGGCTTCACAGATACGCAGTATTTT.